Presented here are 19 T cell receptor beta chains from one specimen sequenced in a study of T cells after yellow fever vaccination. TCRdb recomputed calls from the 5' RACE reads with MiXCR, one row per CDR3 protein. The sample shows fewer than 500,000 distinct CDR3 sequences, approximately 19% of them seen only once. The sequencing here drew on PBMCs, taken before the yellow fever booster vaccination. All receptors derive from a young man who received the YFV17D yellow fever vaccine.

There are a few counts of this clonotype. The CDR3 sequence: CASSFQTAQETQYF. For the CDR3, the DNA is TGTGCCAGCAGCTTCCAGACAGCCCAAGAGACCCAGTACTTC. V usage is TRBV7-2 and J usage is TRBJ2-5, with a possible D match to TRBD1 (5 bases). CDR1 is SGHTA and CDR2 is FQGNSA in the germline V gene. The CDR3 spans 14 residues. Trimming cost V 3 bases and J 1 base, with 9 bases left between them.

This clonotype came up a few times. The rearrangement joins TRBV7-3 to TRBJ2-5; no clear D gene. Trimming shortened V by 5 bases and J by 3 bases, and 16 bases separated the two germline ends. Germline CDR1 and CDR2: SGHTA and FQGTGA. The CDR3 length is 15 residues. This CDR3 reads CASSPAGGEKETQYF. Written as DNA, the CDR3 is TGTGCCAGCAGCCCCGCTGGTGGTGAAAAAGAGACCCAGTACTTC.

The table lists this clonotype with many counts. This chain links TRBV4-3 with TRBJ2-3; 8 bases are a match to TRBD1. V gave up 4 bases and J gave up 4 bases; unmatched junction bases: 7. There are 15 residues in the CDR3. Germline V gives CDR1 LGHNA, CDR2 YSLEER. CDR3 residues: CASSPIQGGSDTQYF. CDR3 in DNA: TGCGCCAGCAGCCCAATACAGGGGGGATCAGATACGCAGTATTTT.

This clonotype has just a few counts. This rearrangement joins TRBV11-2 to TRBJ2-5; 7 bases fit TRBD1. The ends lost 5 bases at V and 5 bases at J; junction bases unmatched: 17. The length of the CDR3 is 17 residues. Germline CDR1 is SGHAT and CDR2 is FQNNGV. CDR3: CASSPFRDSQSRETQYF. The CDR3 bases are TGTGCCAGCAGCCCATTCCGGGACAGTCAATCCCGGGAGACCCAGTACTTC. The full variable domain, rest sourced from reference TRBV11-2 and TRBJ2-5, is EAGVAQSPRYKIIEKRQSVAFWCNPISGHATLYWYQQILGQGPKLLIQFQNNGVVDDSQLPKDRFSAERLKGVDSTLKIQPAKLEDSAVYLCASSPFRDSQSRETQYFGPGTRLLVL.

The chain is built from TRBV11-2 and TRBJ2-1, with 7 bases matching TRBD2. CDR1 SGHAT and CDR2 FQNNGV come from the germline V gene. The CDR3 loop spans 15 amino acids. V lost 1 base to trimming and J lost 13 bases; unmatched junction nucleotides: 13. The CDR3 protein is CASSLVAGLVADQFF. The DNA of the CDR3 is TGTGCCAGCAGCTTAGTGGCAGGACTAGTCGCGGACCAGTTCTTC. Based on the CDR3 plus reference TRBV11-2 and TRBJ2-1, the full variable domain is EAGVAQSPRYKIIEKRQSVAFWCNPISGHATLYWYQQILGQGPKLLIQFQNNGVVDDSQLPKDRFSAERLKGVDSTLKIQPAKLEDSAVYLCASSLVAGLVADQFFGPGTRLTVL.

The chain couples TRBV6-1 to TRBJ1-3; TRBD1 might be the D (5 bases). This CDR3 has 18 residues. Germline-derived CDR1 and CDR2 are MNHNS and SASEGT. Trimming pared 4 bases from V and 1 base from J, leaving 20 bases between. The CDR3, as DNA: TGTGCCAGCAGTGCCCCGGGACGCATCTTCCCGTCTGGAAACACCATATATTTT. Protein sequence: CASSAPGRIFPSGNTIYF.

V gene TRBV20-1 combines with J gene TRBJ1-1; D might be TRBD1 (5 bases). V dropped 4 bases and J dropped 8 bases, with 17 bases sitting between them. Germline V lookup: CDR1 DFQATT, CDR2 SNEGSKA (reference sequence). This CDR3 comprises 13 residues. The CDR3 region is CSAKGTAEGEAFF. In DNA form, the CDR3 reads TGCAGTGCTAAGGGGACGGCCGAAGGAGAAGCTTTCTTT.

The gene calls are TRBV7-2 and TRBJ2-3; 8 nucleotides align to TRBD2. The CDR3 runs to 15 residues. Germline lookup yields CDR1 SGHTA and CDR2 FQGNSA. The V gene end was trimmed by 3 bases and the J gene end by 2 bases; junction bases not matched to a gene: 4. CDR3 sequence reads: CASSFGLAFTDTQYF. The DNA of the CDR3 is TGTGCCAGCAGCTTTGGACTAGCATTCACAGATACGCAGTATTTT.

The rearrangement links TRBV4-2 to TRBJ2-7, with D tentatively TRBD2 (5 bases). The ends were cut back, 1 base at V and 6 bases at J, with 10 bases in the middle. CDR1 LGHNA and CDR2 YNFKEQ come from the germline V gene. The CDR3 has 13 residues. This CDR3 reads CASSQVEGSEQYV. As DNA, the CDR3 is TGTGCCAGCAGCCAAGTCGAGGGTTCCGAGCAGTACGTC.

With respect to this clonotype: A read error may explain this, as a much larger clone is one base away. This chain connects TRBV12-3 or TRBV12-4 to TRBJ2-7, with D possibly being TRBD1 (6 bases). The CDR3 totals 13 residues. Trimming removed 6 bases at V and 3 bases at J, with 12 bases between. The CDR3 protein is CASRWEGGYEQYF. CDR3 sequence (DNA): TGTGCCAGCAGATGGGAAGGGGGCTACGAGCAGTACTTC.

The rearrangement uses TRBV28 and TRBJ1-6, with D unresolved. The V gene's germline CDR1 is MDHEN and CDR2 SYDVKM. V was cut by 6 bases and J by 4 bases, with 7 bases left in between. The CDR3 runs to 13 residues. DNA for the CDR3: TGTGCCAGCAGACGGGGATATAATTCACCCCTCCACTTT. Protein: CASRRGYNSPLHF.

The sample holds a few counts of this clonotype. The chain employs TRBV5-1 and TRBJ1-1; D perhaps matches TRBD1 (5 bases). Per the germline V gene, CDR1 is SGHRS and CDR2 is YFSETQ. Trimming took 0 bases from V and 5 from J, leaving 11 bases between them. The CDR3 length is 14 residues. DNA of the CDR3: TGCGCCAGCAGCTTGGAAACATGGGGGACTGAAGCTTTCTTT. It is translated as CASSLETWGTEAFF.

V and J are TRBV4-1 and TRBJ1-6, with no clear D. Germline CDR1 and CDR2: MGHRA and YSYEKL. Trimming shortened V by 0 bases and J by 6 bases, and 9 bases separated the two germline ends. This CDR3 comprises 15 residues. CDR3 in amino acids: CASSQDRRSNSPLHF. The CDR3 nucleotides read TGCGCCAGCAGCCAAGATCGGCGGAGTAATTCACCCCTCCACTTT.

J is TRBJ2-1 and V is TRBV19; 9 bases fit TRBD1. The V segment lost 4 bases and the J segment 9 bases; nucleotides outside the gene matches: 7. The germline CDR1 and CDR2 sequences are LNHDA and SQIVND (reference sequence). The CDR3 has 14 amino acids. For the CDR3, the DNA is TGTGCCAGTAGTACGTACAGGGGGCCGGGTGAGCAGTTCTTC. This gives the protein CASSTYRGPGEQFF.

A few counts support this clonotype. One junction end does not reproduce the germline sequence, and a read error may be involved. The chain joins TRBV6-6 to TRBJ1-5, with no clear D. Germline values: CDR1 MNHNY, CDR2 SVGAGI (reference sequence). The CDR3 runs 16 residues. CDR3 sequence: CASSYGRTGSNQPQHF. The CDR3, as DNA: TGTGCCAGCAGTTACGGGCGTACCGGGAGCAACCAGCCCCAGCATTTT.

The rearrangement joins TRBV20-1 to TRBJ1-2; possible D gene TRBD1, 5 bases. This CDR3 contains 19 residues. V was pared by 1 base and J by 3 bases, with 27 bases between. Germline V gene data show CDR1 as DFQATT and CDR2 as SNEGSKA (reference sequence). CDR3: CSARVGEGPGLGRDYGYTF. The DNA of the CDR3 is TGCAGTGCTAGAGTAGGGGAGGGCCCCGGGTTAGGAAGGGACTATGGCTACACCTTC.

The V and J genes are TRBV18 and TRBJ2-7, with 9 bases that match TRBD1. The CDR3 is made up of 16 amino acids. The trim removed 6 bases at V and 0 bases at J, leaving 9 bases unmatched. CDR1 is KGHSH and CDR2 is LQKENI in the germline V gene. CDR3 sequence reads: CASSFAGTGPSYEQYF. CDR3 bases: TGTGCCAGCTCGTTCGCCGGGACAGGGCCCTCCTACGAGCAGTACTTC.

The chain employs TRBV6-6 and TRBJ2-2; D is unclear. V was cut by 6 bases and J by 1 base, with 3 bases left in between. The CDR3 is 12 amino acids. Looked up from germline, CDR1 is MNHNY and CDR2 is SVGAGI (reference sequence). The CDR3 loop reads CASRENTGELFF. CDR3 bases: TGTGCCAGCAGAGAGAACACCGGGGAGCTGTTTTTT.

This rearrangement joins TRBV11-3 to TRBJ2-3, with 9 bases fitting TRBD2. The CDR3 consists of 16 residues. CDR1 is SGHNT, CDR2 YENEEA, per germline. The J segment lost 6 bases and the V segment lost 5 bases, leaving 12 bases of the junction unmatched. The CDR3 DNA reads as TGTGCCAGCAGCCCTCGGGGAGCGGGGGGCCTGGATACGCAGTATTTT. Translating it yields CASSPRGAGGLDTQYF. Combining the CDR3 with reference TRBV11-3 and TRBJ2-3 gives the whole variable domain EAGVVQSPRYKIIEKKQPVAFWCNPISGHNTLYWYLQNLGQGPELLIRYENEEAVDDSQLPKDRFSAERLKGVDSTLKIQPAELGDSAVYLCASSPRGAGGLDTQYFGPGTRLTVL.